This TCR beta chain was recorded in a study of shared clonotypes between healthy human individuals (dated by TCRdb to about 2020). Context from the whole study: The cohort comprised a couple of women and a few men aged 18 to 49 years. For each donor, CD4 naive and CD4 memory were each run on three plates, CD8 naive on two plates, and CD8 memory on one plate. The study deeply sequenced blood TCR repertoires of roughly five healthy adults to estimate repertoire size and the extent of clonotype sharing between individuals. Libraries were prepared and TCR repertoires were sequenced by different laboratories using diverse techniques, in order to increase sequencing depth and limit assay-specific biases. Between about 0.9 and 10 billion PBMCs per donor were obtained by leukapheresis.

In regard to this clone: The specificity of this receptor is unknown. No clone much larger than this one lies a single base away; base qualities are absent.

The CDR3 starts with the cysteine, ends with the phenylalanine, and has 16 residues. Just CDR3 DNA is preserved here, 48 bases in frame from base 1. The junction carries 14 bases between V and J, which are trimmed by 1 base and 4 bases respectively. The germline V gene yields SGHTA for CDR1 and FQGTGA for CDR2. On the study overall, not on this receptor specifically: Because the study included a small number of donors, the genetic and exposure-history diversity represented was limited. Pairwise subsampling indicated that sequencing depth was expected to affect the degree of clonotype sharing among donors. Clonotypes shared by all four sorted-subset donors showed higher generation probabilities than non-shared clonotypes. Estimated clonotype richness was generally larger for naive than for memory subsets. Only blood was sampled, and tissue TCR repertoires likely differ from those in blood. Incomplete sequencing was indicated by rarefaction of sorted-subset datasets, despite the large sequencing depth. Across several donors, roughly 5.1% of naive CD4, roughly 3.8% of naive CD8, approximately 2.5% of memory CD4, and 0.4% to 0.45% of memory CD8 clonotypes were shared.

Using the deep immunoSEQ assay, TCR CDR3 regions were amplified from genomic DNA by multiplex PCR. For each cell subset, the extracted genomic DNA was distributed evenly across all wells of several immunoSEQ 96-well plates, and each plate served as one replicate. Each replicate PCR for sorted subsets received roughly 0.2 ug genomic DNA, equal to around 32,000 T cell genomes. Purified libraries were measured with a Qubit 3.0 fluorometer, size-checked on a Bioanalyzer 2100, and measured again with the KAPA Library Quantification kit. Each immunoSEQ 96-well plate was sequenced on its own single-read 150-cycle Illumina NextSeq 550 flow cell. Processing in the source paper ran as follows. Because the immunoSEQ output held only junctional sequences and lacked quality scores, the filtering could not match the filtering applied to full-length reads. To assign V/J genes and CDR3, sequences were annotated against IMGT germline references using PyIR, a Python wrapper for IgBLAST v1.9. Reads were filtered out if the reads had weak V/J assignments (E-value above 1e-6), no CDR3, stop codons, out-of-frame junctions, or ambiguous translated residues. V3J clonotypes were defined as sequences sharing an identical inferred V gene, J gene, and CDR3 amino acid sequence. Percentage overlap between repertoires was calculated by dividing the number of shared unique clonotypes by the size of the smaller repertoire. RTK rarefaction, the Chao1 estimator, and Recon v2.1 estimates of unobserved clonotypes were used to assess repertoire richness. Generation probabilities were computed with OLGA for all TCRbeta clonotypes obtained by the gDNA method from a few donors. The table comes from immuneACCESS by way of TCRdb, which keeps in-frame sequences with V and J called. Part of the clones is missing from these tables; in studies checked, under half for an unresolved V gene and the rest for unknown reasons. V and J calls and clone size are those listed in that table; D and trimming were worked out from the DNA. Across this sample there are a few million clones, with around 93% seen only once. Of the sample, more than 1.5% is held by the ten largest clones.

CD8 naive samples consisted of CD45RO-negative cells that were positively selected for CCR7, yielding a CD45RA+CCR7+ population without TemRA cells. The donors were healthy, HIV-negative adults with no recently reported acute infections or vaccinations. All donors were Caucasian adults living in Nashville, Tennessee, USA. After blood collection by leukapheresis, PBMCs were isolated using Ficoll-Histopaque density gradient centrifugation and then cryopreserved in the vapor phase of liquid nitrogen. Analytical flow cytometry was used to check the purity and quantity of every magnetically sorted T cell population. Each sorted fraction had its genomic DNA isolated and then quantified by UV absorbance on a Nanodrop 2000c.

Sequencing was carried out using naive CD8+ T cells from PBMCs. Read against the paper, the sample's cell subset or site label means: CD45RA+CCR7+. This sequence originates from a man in his late teens or twenties in good health. Some clones in this sample may be carry-over from other donors' samples. Here the chain combines TRBV7-3 and TRBJ1-5, with no reliable assignment of the D segment. Here the CDR3 is given as CASSLMTWRFNQPQHF. The bases read TGTGCCAGCAGCTTAATGACGTGGCGGTTTAATCAGCCCCAGCATTTT.